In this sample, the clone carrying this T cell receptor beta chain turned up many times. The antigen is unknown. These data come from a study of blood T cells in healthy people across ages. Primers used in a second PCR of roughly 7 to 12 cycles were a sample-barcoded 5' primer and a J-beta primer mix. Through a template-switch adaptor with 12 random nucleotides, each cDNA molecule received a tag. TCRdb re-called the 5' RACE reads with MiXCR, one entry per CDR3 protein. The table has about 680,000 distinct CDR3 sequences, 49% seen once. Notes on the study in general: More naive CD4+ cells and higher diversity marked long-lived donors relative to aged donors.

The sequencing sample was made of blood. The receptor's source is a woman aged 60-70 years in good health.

Here the CDR3 reads CSVDSAGGVGETQYF. CDR3 bases: TGCAGCGTTGACTCGGCGGGTGGGGTTGGGGAGACCCAGTACTTC. The chain is built from TRBV29-1 and TRBJ2-5; possibly TRBD2 for D (5 bases). V lost 3 bases, J lost 5 bases, and 19 bases lay in between. This CDR3 comprises 15 residues. Germline CDR1 is SQVTM and CDR2 is ANQGSEA.